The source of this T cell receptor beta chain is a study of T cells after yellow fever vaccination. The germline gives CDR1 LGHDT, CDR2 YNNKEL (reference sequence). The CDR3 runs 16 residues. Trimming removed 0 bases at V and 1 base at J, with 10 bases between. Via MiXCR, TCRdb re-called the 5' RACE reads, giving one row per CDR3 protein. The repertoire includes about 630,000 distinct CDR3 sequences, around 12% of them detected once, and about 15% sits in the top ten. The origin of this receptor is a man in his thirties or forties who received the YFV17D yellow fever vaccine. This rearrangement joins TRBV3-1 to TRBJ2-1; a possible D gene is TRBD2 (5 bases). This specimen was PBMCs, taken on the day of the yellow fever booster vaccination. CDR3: CASSQEGSKSYNEQFF. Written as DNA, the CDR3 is TGTGCCAGCAGCCAAGAAGGGAGTAAGTCCTACAATGAGCAGTTCTTC.